The 11 T cell receptor beta chains below come from one sample, sequenced in a study of beta chain features in type 1 diabetes. Expressed TCRB transcripts were sequenced after all isolated RNA was converted to cDNA. Sequenced by immunoSEQ multiplex PCR; TCRdb stores in-frame clones only, minus some. The sample carries around 290,000 clones, 7.5% to 9.5% recorded once. Source material: central memory CD4+ T cells from blood. The receptors stem from a woman aged 18-29 years in good health.

The chain recombines TRBV19 with TRBJ1-5, with a possible D match to TRBD1 (5 bases). V lost 7 bases to trimming and J lost 0 bases, with 13 bases between them. This CDR3 spans 15 amino acids. Germline V gives CDR1 LNHDA, CDR2 SQIVND (reference sequence). The CDR3 DNA follows: TGTGCCAGTACCCCGGGACTTTTTAGCAATCAGCCCCAGCATTTT. Residues: CASTPGLFSNQPQHF. Combining the CDR3 with reference TRBV19 and TRBJ1-5 gives the whole variable domain DGGITQSPKYLFRKEGQNVTLSCEQNLNHDAMYWYRQDPGQGLRLIYYSQIVNDFQKGDIAEGYSVSREKKESFPLTVTSAQKNPTAFYLCASTPGLFSNQPQHFGDGTRLSIL.

This clone came up many times. CDR3 nucleotide sequence: TGTGCCAGCAGTCTCCCGGGGGGGCGGGCAGATACGCAGTATTTT. This translates into CASSLPGGRADTQYF. The rearrangement links TRBV5-4 to TRBJ2-3; 8 nucleotides line up with TRBD2. Germline CDR1 and CDR2: SGHNT and YYREEE (reference sequence). The CDR3 totals 15 residues. The V gene end was trimmed by 5 bases and the J gene end by 4 bases; junction bases not matched to a gene: 9.

This clone was counted between two and nine times. The genes are TRBV7-2 and TRBJ2-3; D is unclear. Trimming stripped 5 bases from V and 5 bases from J, with 14 bases between. The CDR3 length is 14 residues. CDR1 is SGHTA and CDR2 is FQGNSA in the germline V gene. The CDR3 sequence: CASSPILARDTQYF. The CDR3 nucleotides read TGTGCCAGCAGCCCTATCTTAGCCCGAGATACGCAGTATTTT.

This clone was observed a few times. CDR3 DNA sequence: TGCAGCGTAACACGGCTCCAAGAGACCCAGTACTTC. Translation gives CSVTRLQETQYF. V is TRBV29-1 and J is TRBJ2-5; D gene unclear. Trimming cost V 6 bases and J 1 base, with 9 bases left between them. The CDR3 consists of 12 residues. CDR1 and CDR2 (germline): SQVTM, ANQGSEA.

V usage is TRBV2 and J usage is TRBJ2-1, with 11 positions matching TRBD2. Germline lookup yields CDR1 SNHLY and CDR2 FYNNEI. The V and J ends lost 6 bases and 6 bases, in that order; junction bases with no gene match: 10. The CDR3 totals 16 residues. The CDR3 loop reads CASSPGVGTSGNEQFF. DNA for the CDR3: TGTGCCAGCAGCCCCGGTGTGGGGACTAGCGGCAATGAGCAGTTCTTC.

A note on this clone: Other DNA variants within this sample encode the same CDR3. The chain employs TRBV11-2 and TRBJ2-3; D is unresolved. The V gene lost 5 bases and the J gene lost 2 bases, with 5 bases spanning the gap. CDR1 and CDR2 from the germline V gene are SGHAT and FQNNGV. CDR3 length equals 12 residues. This chain's CDR3 is CASSPTTDTQYF. For the CDR3, the DNA is TGTGCCAGCAGCCCCACCACAGATACGCAGTATTTT. The whole variable domain, filled in from reference TRBV11-2 and TRBJ2-3, reads EAGVAQSPRYKIIEKRQSVAFWCNPISGHATLYWYQQILGQGPKLLIQFQNNGVVDDSQLPKDRFSAERLKGVDSTLKIQPAKLEDSAVYLCASSPTTDTQYFGPGTRLTVL.

This clone was counted only a few times. Distinct nucleotide sequences in the sample also encode this CDR3. This chain uses TRBV7-2 with TRBJ2-3; maybe TRBD2 (6 bases). The CDR3 has 16 residues. V lost 1 base and J 0 bases, leaving 11 bases between the germline ends. The germline CDR1 and CDR2 sequences are SGHTA and FQGNSA. The CDR3 is CASSLGAGPSTDTQYF. For the CDR3, the DNA is TGTGCCAGCAGCTTAGGGGCGGGGCCCAGCACAGATACGCAGTATTTT.

The chain recombines TRBV11-2 with TRBJ1-2; unclear D gene. The ends were cut back, 1 base at V and 2 bases at J, with 8 bases in the middle. The CDR3 covers 14 residues. Germline CDR1 and CDR2: SGHAT and FQNNGV. DNA of the CDR3: TGTGCCAGCAGCTTAGGGTCAGCGAACTATGGCTACACCTTC. Translation gives CASSLGSANYGYTF.

This clone was seen a handful of times. J is TRBJ1-5 and V is TRBV7-3; D remains unclear. The CDR3 consists of 13 residues. Trimming took off 3 bases at V and 0 bases at J, with 3 bases between the two ends. Germline V lookup: CDR1 SGHTA, CDR2 FQGTGA. The CDR3 region is CASSFNSNQPQHF. DNA of the CDR3: TGTGCCAGCAGCTTCAATAGCAATCAGCCCCAGCATTTT.

This clone was counted many times. Other nucleotide sequences in the sample specify the same CDR3. The rearrangement uses TRBV18 and TRBJ1-1, with D maybe TRBD1 (5 bases). This CDR3 has 12 amino acids. Trimming removed 6 bases from V and 3 bases from J, with 8 bases in between. CDR1 and CDR2 (germline): KGHSH, LQKENI. The CDR3 DNA follows: TGTGCCAGCTCCCCGGGGGACACTGAAGCTTTCTTT. Translation gives CASSPGDTEAFF.

Ten or more counts support this clone. The chain has TRBV14 and TRBJ2-1; D is perhaps TRBD1 or TRBD2 (5 bases each). In germline, CDR1 is SGHDN, CDR2 FVKESK. The germline V and J ends were trimmed by 2 bases and 13 bases, with 15 bases remaining between them. This CDR3 has 13 residues. The CDR3 region is CASSQYTGTVQFF. The DNA for the CDR3 is TGTGCCAGCAGCCAATACACCGGGACGGTACAGTTCTTC.